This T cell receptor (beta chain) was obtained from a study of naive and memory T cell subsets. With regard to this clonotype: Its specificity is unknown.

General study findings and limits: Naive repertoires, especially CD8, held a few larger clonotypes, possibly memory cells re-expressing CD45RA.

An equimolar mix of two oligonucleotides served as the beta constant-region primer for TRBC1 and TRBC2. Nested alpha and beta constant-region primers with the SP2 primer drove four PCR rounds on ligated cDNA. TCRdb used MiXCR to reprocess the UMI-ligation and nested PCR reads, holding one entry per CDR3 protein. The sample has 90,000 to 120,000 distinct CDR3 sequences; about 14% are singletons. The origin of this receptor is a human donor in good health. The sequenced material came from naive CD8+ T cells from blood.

In nucleotides, the CDR3 is TGTGCCAGCAGTCCTAACCCTGGAGAACATAATTCACCCCTCCACTTT. This codes for CASSPNPGEHNSPLHF. This chain uses TRBV12-3 or TRBV12-4 with TRBJ1-6; D gene uncertain. The CDR3 is 16 amino acids. V lost 5 bases and J 5 bases, leaving 16 bases between the germline ends.